This T cell receptor (beta chain) was recorded in a study of T cell responses to AZD1222 COVID-19 vaccine. The method was immunoSEQ multiplex PCR; TCRdb's version includes in-frame clones alone and lacks a portion of them. In the table there are approximately 180,000 clones, 70% to 90% of which are singletons. Germline CDR1 is MDHEN and CDR2 is SYDVKM. V lost 6 bases to trimming and J lost 0 bases, with 8 bases between them. The CDR3 is made up of 13 amino acids. The TCR comes from an adult who received the MenACWY meningococcal vaccine as a control. The chain is built from TRBV28 and TRBJ1-1; possibly TRBD1 for D (6 bases). The sample in question was peripheral blood, obtained 28 days after the second dose of the MenACWY control vaccine. The CDR3 DNA follows: TGTGCCAGCAGGAGACAGGTGAACACTGAAGCTTTCTTT. Translating gives CASRRQVNTEAFF.